Listed here is a single T cell receptor beta chain. The antigen remains undetermined. This specimen belongs to a study of OX40 agonist ivuxolimab in advanced cancers. As for the study in general: Patients were dosed intravenously with ivuxolimab at 0.01 to 10 mg/kg every 2 weeks. Study conclusions and caveats: Partial responders treated at 0.1-3.0 mg/kg exhibited clonal expansion among the lowest measured. The expanded peripheral T cells' antigen specificity was not determined.

The CDR3 is 13 residues long. Germline assignment: CDR1 SGHAT and CDR2 FQNNGV. Trimming cost V 1 base and J 3 bases, with 4 bases left between them. Here immunoSEQ multiplex PCR was the method, and the copy in TCRdb shows in-frame clones only, minus some. The table records 60,000 or so clones, around four fifths of them present only once. Sequences were derived from CD4+ or CD8+ T cells sorted from blood, sampled in a trial of the OX40 agonist ivuxolimab. The sequence derives from an adult with an advanced solid tumor such as melanoma, head and neck, liver or kidney cancer. The chain is built from TRBV11-2 and TRBJ1-5; D gene ambiguous. The CDR3 coding sequence is TGTGCCAGCAGCTTAGGCCCCAATCAGCCCCAGCATTTT. Encoded protein: CASSLGPNQPQHF.